These T cell receptor beta chains were read from a single sample in a study of T-cell reconstitution after alpha-beta-depleted transplantation in children. TCRdb reprocessed the PCR reads with MiXCR, giving one entry per CDR3 protein. The profile shows around 240,000 distinct CDR3 sequences, roughly 8.2% of them singletons. Material: PBMCs, mostly from graft donor cells, obtained 180 days after TCRalphabeta/CD19-depleted stem cell transplant. These receptors were collected from a male patient younger than 18 who had a stem cell transplant for acute lymphoblastic leukemia, so the T cells may come from the graft donor. Each CDR3 is given with its conserved first and last residue. D genes are given only for firm matches. A row's size may be missing; if present it is once, few, many or a size class.

cdr3_nt cdr3_aa v_call d_call j_call clone_size
TGTGCCAGCAGCTTGGACAGGGCAAAGGTCCATGAGCAGTTCTTC CASSLDRAKVHEQFF TRBV7-3 TRBD1 TRBJ2-1 many
TGCAGCGTTACAGGGGGACAGCTAGCCAAAAACATTCAGTACTTC CSVTGGQLAKNIQYF TRBV29-1 TRBD1 TRBJ2-4 many
TGTGCCAGCAGTTTGAAGGCCAGCAATGAGCAGTTCTTC CASSLKASNEQFF TRBV12-3/TRBV12-4 . TRBJ2-1 many
TGTGCCAGCAGTTTAGCGCGGCGGGTCCTCTACGAGCAGTACTTC CASSLARRVLYEQYF TRBV12-3/TRBV12-4 . TRBJ2-7 many
TGTGCCAGCAGCCAGGCGGGAGGAAGCTACGAGCAGTACTTC CASSQAGGSYEQYF TRBV4-2 TRBD2 TRBJ2-7 many
TGTGCCAGCAGCTTAGCGGGGACTTTTAACACTGAAGCTTTCTTT CASSLAGTFNTEAFF TRBV7-6 . TRBJ1-1 .
TGTGCCAGCAGTTTGCCAGGGAAGGATACGCAGTATTTT CASSLPGKDTQYF TRBV12-3/TRBV12-4 . TRBJ2-3 many
TGTGCCAGCAGTGAACCGGGGCCCCGACAGGGATGGTTAACCGGGGAGCTGTTTTTT CASSEPGPRQGWLTGELFF TRBV25-1 TRBD1 TRBJ2-2 many
TGCAGCGTGCCGGGACCTAACGCTTTCTTT CSVPGPNAFF TRBV29-1 . TRBJ1-1 many
TGTGCCAGCAGCCACCCAAGTGGACAGAGCTACGAGCAGTACTTC CASSHPSGQSYEQYF TRBV14 . TRBJ2-7 many
TGTGCCAGCAGTCAAACCGGGACGGCGTCTAGGGAGCAGTTCTTC CASSQTGTASREQFF TRBV2 . TRBJ2-1 many
TGTGCCAGCAGTCCCACAGGGTTAGCCTTCTCCTACGAGCAGTACTTC CASSPTGLAFSYEQYF TRBV7-9 . TRBJ2-7 many
TGTGCCAGCAGCACAGGGGTTTCCAAAAACATTCAGTACTTC CASSTGVSKNIQYF TRBV6-1 TRBD1 TRBJ2-4 many
TGCAGTGCTAGGCGACTAGCGGGCTCCTACAATGAGCAGTTCTTC CSARRLAGSYNEQFF TRBV20-1 TRBD2 TRBJ2-1 many
TGCGCCAGCCGGGGGATCGGCACAGATACGCAGTATTTT CASRGIGTDTQYF TRBV4-1 . TRBJ2-3 many
TGTGCCAGCACCGCCCGCCCACAGGGTCAATCACCCCTCCACTTT CASTARPQGQSPLHF TRBV28 . TRBJ1-6 many
TGCAGTGCTAGAGATACCTCGGGGATAGAGACCCAGTACTTC CSARDTSGIETQYF TRBV20-1 . TRBJ2-5 many
TGTGCCAGCAGGGGGGGGGGCCCCCCTTCGCGGGAGTTGTACGAGCAGTACTTC CASRGGGPPSRELYEQYF TRBV28 . TRBJ2-7 few
TGTGCCAGCAGTTTAGCGGAGGGCGAGCGTTCCTCCTACGAGCAGTACTTC CASSLAEGERSSYEQYF TRBV12-3/TRBV12-4 . TRBJ2-7 many
TGTGCCAGCAGCAAGACCCCTGAGGAGCAGTACTTC CASSKTPEEQYF TRBV27 . TRBJ2-7 many